This entry lists 14 T cell receptor beta chains sequenced from one sample in a study of T cells in tuberculosis. The table came from immunoSEQ multiplex PCR; TCRdb's copy has only in-frame clones and leaves some out. The sample lists 40,000 to 50,000 clones, 95% occurring once. The sample taken for sequencing was PBMCs. Source of these receptors: a donor aged 5 to 30 with latent tuberculosis or without tuberculosis infection.

The chain combines TRBV11-3 with TRBJ2-5, with 8 bases lining up with TRBD2. This CDR3 is built from 15 residues. V gave up 5 bases and J gave up 2 bases; unmatched junction bases: 7. The germline V gene encodes CDR1 SGHNT and CDR2 YENEEA. CDR3 protein: CASSLRGGVQETQYF. The DNA for the CDR3 is TGTGCCAGCAGCCTTCGGGGGGGAGTTCAAGAGACCCAGTACTTC.

V usage is TRBV7-6 and J usage is TRBJ2-3, with D perhaps TRBD2 (6 bases). The CDR3 covers 15 residues. With 3 bases removed from V and 0 bases from J, the gap between germline ends came to 10 bases. Germline V CDR1 and CDR2: SGHVS, FNYEAQ. CDR3 sequence: CASSFSGSSTDTQYF. CDR3 nucleotide sequence: TGTGCCAGCAGCTTTAGCGGATCTAGCACAGATACGCAGTATTTT.

The chain joins TRBV5-8 to TRBJ2-3, with 12 bases lining up with TRBD2. The CDR3 covers 18 residues. Germline CDR1 and CDR2: SGHTS and YDEGEE. J lost 1 base, V lost 0 bases, and 6 bases had no gene match. Here the CDR3 DNA reads TGTGCCAGCAGCTTGGGTCTAGCGGGGGGGCTAGGCACAGATACGCAGTATTTT. This codes for CASSLGLAGGLGTDTQYF.

The chain joins TRBV7-3 to TRBJ2-2; D may be TRBD1 (6 bases). The length of the CDR3 is 18 residues. Looked up from germline, CDR1 is SGHTA and CDR2 is FQGTGA. V lost 5 bases to trimming and J lost 8 bases, with 27 bases between them. The DNA of the CDR3 is TGTGCCAGCAGCCGCTACCCCCGGAGCAGGGGAAGGGAGGGGGAGCTGTTTTTT. Its protein is CASSRYPRSRGREGELFF.

The V call is TRBV5-1, the J call TRBJ2-7; D perhaps matches TRBD2 (6 bases). The germline V gene encodes CDR1 SGHRS and CDR2 YFSETQ. The V end lost 0 bases, the J end lost 3 bases, and 7 bases lay between the germline ends. CDR3 size: 13 residues. The CDR3 nucleotides are TGCGCCAGCAGCTTGGGCGGGAACTACGAGCAGTACTTC. As protein: CASSLGGNYEQYF. The full variable domain, completed using reference TRBV5-1 and TRBJ2-7, is KAGVTQTPRYLIKTRGQQVTLSCSPISGHRSVSWYQQTPGQGLQFLFEYFSETQRNKGNFPGRFSGRQFSNSRSEMNVSTLELGDSALYLCASSLGGNYEQYFGPGTRLTVT.

The gene calls are TRBV7-9 and TRBJ1-3; no clear D. With 1 base removed from V and 7 bases from J, the gap between germline ends came to 5 bases. The V gene's germline CDR1 is SEHNR and CDR2 FQNEAQ (reference sequence). The CDR3 has 12 residues. The CDR3: CASSLVGNTIYF. The CDR3 nucleotides are TGTGCCAGCAGCTTAGTCGGGAACACCATATATTTT.

The V call is TRBV27, the J call TRBJ1-1, with D possibly matching TRBD1 (5 bases). This CDR3 region has 16 residues. V lost 2 bases, J lost 5 bases, and 18 bases lay in between. CDR1 and CDR2 from the germline V gene are MNHEY and SMNVEV (reference sequence). The CDR3 DNA reads as TGTGCCAGCAGTTTAGCTGGGCGGGGGTTGGGTACTGAAGCTTTCTTT. This sequence encodes CASSLAGRGLGTEAFF.

The V and J genes are TRBV7-9 and TRBJ1-1, with D uncertain. The V gene's germline CDR1 is SEHNR and CDR2 FQNEAQ (reference sequence). CDR3 length: 12 residues. V lost 5 bases to trimming and J lost 0 bases, with 4 bases between them. The CDR3 spells CASSHMNTEAFF. CDR3 DNA sequence: TGTGCCAGCAGCCACATGAACACTGAAGCTTTCTTT. The full variable domain, in which reference TRBV7-9 and TRBJ1-1 provide the parts outside the CDR3, is DTGVSQNPRHKITKRGQNVTFRCDPISEHNRLYWYRQTLGQGPEFLTYFQNEAQLEKSRLLSDRFSAERPKGSFSTLEIQRTEQGDSAMYLCASSHMNTEAFFGQGTRLTVV.

The chain recombines TRBV5-5 with TRBJ1-1, with D unresolved. V gave up 6 bases and J gave up 1 base, with 10 bases separating them. CDR1 and CDR2 (germline): SGHKS, YYEKEE (reference sequence). This CDR3 contains 13 residues. CDR3 sequence (DNA): TGTGCCAGCACGCTAGGTTCGAACACTGAAGCTTTCTTT. Amino acids: CASTLGSNTEAFF.

This chain joins TRBV14 and TRBJ1-1; D uncertain. Germline loops: CDR1 SGHDN, CDR2 FVKESK. V was pared by 3 bases and J by 4 bases, with 6 bases between. The CDR3 contains 12 residues. In DNA, the CDR3 is TGTGCCAGCAGCCAGGTCGGCACTGAAGCTTTCTTT. It is translated as CASSQVGTEAFF.

The chain uses TRBV18 and TRBJ2-2; possibly TRBD1 for D (6 bases). This CDR3 contains 15 residues. Germline V gene sequence: CDR1 KGHSH, CDR2 LQKENI. The germline V and J ends were trimmed by 3 bases and 0 bases, with 8 bases remaining between them. The CDR3 reads CASSPRQANTGELFF. CDR3 DNA: TGTGCCAGCTCACCCAGACAGGCGAACACCGGGGAGCTGTTTTTT.

The rearrangement uses TRBV9 and TRBJ1-1; TRBD1 might be the D (5 bases). The CDR3 has 11 amino acids. The V gene lost 3 bases and the J gene lost 6 bases, with 6 bases spanning the gap. Germline CDR1 SGDLS, CDR2 YYNGEE. The CDR3 is CASSGGAEAFF. The CDR3 region has the DNA TGTGCCAGCAGCGGGGGGGCTGAAGCTTTCTTT.

This clone came up once. V is TRBV11-2 and J is TRBJ1-2; unclear D gene. Germline lookup yields CDR1 SGHAT and CDR2 FQNNGV. The CDR3 covers 11 residues. Trimming removed 7 bases from V and 7 bases from J, with 10 bases in between. DNA for the CDR3: TGTGCCAGCACCCTTTTCCGTGGCTACACCTTC. Amino acids: CASTLFRGYTF.

This clone was seen a few times. The chain joins TRBV5-1 to TRBJ2-3; D may be TRBD2 (5 bases). With 4 bases removed from V and 3 bases from J, the gap between germline ends came to 15 bases. Germline V lookup: CDR1 SGHRS, CDR2 YFSETQ. The length of the CDR3 is 15 residues. CDR3 nucleotides: TGCGCCAGCAGCCCCGGACTGTCCGAGACAGATACGCAGTATTTT. It translates to CASSPGLSETDTQYF.